This T cell receptor (beta chain) came from a study of T cell repertoires in cytomegalovirus infection (dated by TCRdb to between 2018 and 2020). General notes on the study: Peptide stimulations targeted recently identified HLA-C-restricted CMV epitopes, whose presentation resists viral immunomodulation, together with well-studied HLA-B-restricted epitopes. The HLA type of each donor mattered for the analysis, because public TCR beta signatures pointed to carriage of CMV infection along with the matching HLA type. Broad study findings and their caveats: The ex vivo response was dominated by HLA-C-restricted CMV-specific TCR beta clonotypes, and the single most frequent clonotype in two of eight donors was supplied by these HLA-C-restricted clonotypes. Cumulative frequency of public TCR beta family members discriminated carriers of CMV infection plus the relevant HLA type in this cohort and an independent roughly 330-donor cohort.

A word on this clonotype: This receptor's antigen is unknown. Base quality data are lacking; no much larger clone is found one base away.

The sample's treatment or condition label, decoded: in vitro stimulation with specific CMV peptide epitopes to enrich CMV-specific T cells. These reads were obtained on an Illumina HiSeq 1500. The public reads were reanalyzed by TCRdb: fastp trimming at Q25, MiXCR alignment, in-frame beta chains only. Each record represents a unique CDR3 protein, reported with the most common genes and DNA among its rows. The sample table lists under 850,000 distinct CDR3 sequences, around 31% of them with a count of one. The biggest ten clones account for around a sixth of the sample. The germline V gene encodes CDR1 MDHEN and CDR2 SYDVKM. A distance of 12 bases separates the germline ends of V and J, which lose 3 bases and 7 bases respectively. The CDR3 runs 13 amino acids, cysteine and phenylalanine included. The kept DNA is CDR3 alone, 39 bases in frame from the first base.

The TCR was taken from a human donor in good health (CMV status not recorded). Some clones in this sample may be carry-over from other donors' samples. The chain is encoded by TRBV28 joined to TRBJ2-5; the D gene is not confidently resolved. The sample in question was cultured PBMCs, obtained from culture after CMV antigen stimulation. The sequenced DNA is TGTGCCAGCAGTTTGAGAGGTTTAGGGACCCAGTACTTC. Its protein is CASSLRGLGTQYF.